Listed below are T cell receptor beta chains from one sample, sequenced in a study of vaccination effects on CD4 cells after COVID-19. The data were produced by immunoSEQ multiplex PCR, yet TCRdb's version contains in-frame clones alone and is incomplete. The sample carries roughly 53,000 clones, more than 70% recorded once. For these TCRs, the target antigens are not known. The sequencing used CD4+ T cells from PBMCs cultured with HCoV-OC43 spike peptides, collected before COVID-19 vaccination. The receptors were gathered from a human donor who received a COVID-19 vaccine. The CDR3 runs from the conserved cysteine through the conserved F or W. A D gene is named only where the DNA matches it firmly. Rows give clone size only sometimes, using once, few, many, or a class for an expanded clone.

>TRBJ2-5|NA|NA|TRBV5-1
TGCGCCAGCAGCTTGGGGATCCCTAGGGAGACCCAGTACTTC
CASSLGIPRETQYF
>TRBJ2-3|NA|NA|TRBV21-1
TGTGCCAGCAGCAAAACGAGAACTACTACAGATACGCAGTATTTT
CASSKTRTTTDTQYF
>TRBJ1-6|NA|NA|TRBV27
TGTGCCAGCAGTTTAGAGCGGGTTAGCAATTCACCCCTCCACTTT
CASSLERVSNSPLHF
>TRBJ1-2|TRBD1|NA|TRBV19
TGTGCCAGCACTCCGTCCAGACAGGGAAAAGGCTACACCTTC
CASTPSRQGKGYTF
>TRBJ1-2|NA|NA|TRBV11-1
TGTGCCAGCAGCTTTGGCGGCAGAAACTATGGCTACACCTTC
CASSFGGRNYGYTF
>TRBJ2-1|NA|NA|TRBV11-3
TGTGCCAGCAGCCCCGGGACGGGGCACCACGATGAGCAGTTCTTC
CASSPGTGHHDEQFF
>TRBJ1-2|TRBD1|NA|TRBV29-1
TGCAGCGCCTCGGGACAGGGGTTGAGTGGCTACACCTTC
CSASGQGLSGYTF
>TRBJ1-5|TRBD1|NA|TRBV5-1
TGCGCCAGCAGCACCACCGGGACAGGGGAAGGGTTGGTAGGGCAGCCCCAGCATTTT
CASSTTGTGEGLVGQPQHF
>TRBJ2-4|NA|NA|TRBV28
TGTGCCAGCAGTTTCCTATCCTCGGACATTCAGTACTTC
CASSFLSSDIQYF
>TRBJ2-3|TRBD2|NA|TRBV24-1
TGTGCCACCGCGGGAGAACTAGATACGCAGTATTTT
CATAGELDTQYF
>TRBJ2-2|NA|NA|TRBV11-1
TGTGCCAGCAAGGAAACTGGGGCCGGGGAGCTGTTTTTT
CASKETGAGELFF
>TRBJ1-3|NA|NA|TRBV12-3/TRBV12-4
TGTGCCAGCAATTACTACTCTGGAAACACCATATATTTT
CASNYYSGNTIYF
>TRBJ1-5|NA|NA|TRBV30
TGTGCCTGGAGTCTAGGGAGCAATCAGCCCCAGCATTTT
CAWSLGSNQPQHF
>TRBJ1-1|TRBD1|NA|TRBV19
TGTGCCAGTAGCAGACAGGGGAACACTGAAGCTTTCTTT
CASSRQGNTEAFF
>TRBJ1-4|TRBD1|NA|TRBV19
TGTGCCAGTAGTCACAGGGGCGGGGATGAAAAACTGTTTTTT
CASSHRGGDEKLFF
>TRBJ2-2|NA|NA|TRBV6-6
TGTGCCAGCAGTTACCAAATCCAATCCGGGGAGCTGTTTTTT
CASSYQIQSGELFF
>TRBJ2-5|TRBD1|NA|TRBV18
TGTGCCAGCTCATTGGGACAGGGTAAACAAGAGACCCAGTACTTC
CASSLGQGKQETQYF
>TRBJ1-2|NA|NA|TRBV30
TGTGCCTGGAGTGTACTGGGGGAAACTAACTATGGCTACACCTTC
CAWSVLGETNYGYTF
>TRBJ2-3|NA|NA|TRBV11-3
TGTGCCAGCAGCTTAACTGGGGACGGCACAGATACGCAGTATTTT
CASSLTGDGTDTQYF
>TRBJ1-6|TRBD1|NA|TRBV7-8
TGTGCCAGCAGCCACCGGGACAGAATGGATTCACCCCTCCACTTT
CASSHRDRMDSPLHF
>TRBJ1-2|TRBD1|NA|TRBV3-1/TRBV3-2
TGTGCCAGCAGCCTGGACAGGGTTGAAACCTTC
CASSLDRVETF
>TRBJ2-1|TRBD1|NA|TRBV27
TGTGCCAGCAAGGACAGGTTAATCAATGAGCGGCAGTTCTTC
CASKDRLINERQFF
>TRBJ1-4|NA|NA|TRBV5-6
TGTGCCAGCAGCGAAATGACAGGTTTTAATGAAAAACTGTTTTTT
CASSEMTGFNEKLFF
>TRBJ1-3|NA|NA|TRBV7-3
TGTGCCAGCAGCTTAAATGCCGGAAACACCATATATTTT
CASSLNAGNTIYF
>TRBJ1-1|NA|NA|TRBV10-3
TGTGCCATCAGTGAGGCACCTGAGAACACTGAAGCTTTCTTT
CAISEAPENTEAFF
>TRBJ1-5|NA|NA|TRBV20-1
TGCAGTGCTAGTCGGGGATCTCAGCCCCAGCATTTT
CSASRGSQPQHF
>TRBJ2-5|NA|NA|TRBV4-1
TGCGCCAGCAGCCGAAAAACGGACCAAGGGGAGACCCAGTACTTC
CASSRKTDQGETQYF
>TRBJ2-3|NA|NA|TRBV7-2
TGTGCCAGCAGCACCTGGGCGGGGAACACAGATACGCAGTATTTT
CASSTWAGNTDTQYF
>TRBJ2-6|NA|NA|TRBV27
TGTGCCAGCACCACGGACAGCCCGGGGGGGGCCAACGTCCTGACTTTC
CASTTDSPGGANVLTF
>TRBJ1-5|NA|NA|TRBV4-2
TGTGCCAGCAGCCAAAGATTAGGAAGCAATCAGCCCCAGCATTTT
CASSQRLGSNQPQHF
>TRBJ1-1|NA|NA|TRBV10-3
TGTGCCATGTCTGGGCTTCTCTACACTGAAGCTTTCTTT
CAMSGLLYTEAFF
>TRBJ1-3|NA|once|TRBV6-1
TGTGCCAGCAGTGAATCGTTTAAGAGCTCTGGAAACACCATATATTTT
CASSESFKSSGNTIYF
>TRBJ2-3|TRBD2|NA|TRBV18
TGTGCCAGCTCACCAGGACTAGGAGGAGAGGCGCAGTATTTT
CASSPGLGGEAQYF
>TRBJ1-5|NA|NA|TRBV28
TGTGCCAGCAGTCCCAACAGCAATCAGCCCCAGCATTTT
CASSPNSNQPQHF
>TRBJ2-5|NA|NA|TRBV6-6
TGTGCCAGCAGTTATCGGGTTATGGAGACCCAGTACTTC
CASSYRVMETQYF
>TRBJ1-5|NA|few|TRBV19
TGTGCCAGTAGTATCGTAGGGAATAGCAATCAGCCCCAGCATTTT
CASSIVGNSNQPQHF
>TRBJ1-2|NA|once|TRBV19
TGTGCCAGTAGTTACGGAGCTAACTATGGCTACACCTTC
CASSYGANYGYTF
>TRBJ1-3|NA|NA|TRBV5-1
TGCGCCAGCAGCCCCGCGGTCTCTGGAAACACCATATATTTT
CASSPAVSGNTIYF
>TRBJ2-1|NA|NA|TRBV6-9
TGTGCCAGCAGTTATACGGGGACTCCACACAATGAGCAGTTCTTC
CASSYTGTPHNEQFF
>TRBJ1-5|NA|few|TRBV7-2
TGTGCCAGCAGCGGGGCGGCCCCCAATCAGCCCCAGCATTTT
CASSGAAPNQPQHF
>TRBJ1-2|NA|NA|TRBV6-6
TGTGCCACCTTCAGGACTTCAGTTAACTATGGCTACACCTTC
CATFRTSVNYGYTF
>TRBJ2-5|NA|NA|TRBV27
TGTGCCAGCAGTTTAAGGCATACGGAGACCCAGTACTTC
CASSLRHTETQYF
>TRBJ2-5|NA|NA|TRBV5-1
TGCGCCAGCAGCCCGGGTAGGGTAGGAGAGACCCAGTACTTC
CASSPGRVGETQYF
>TRBJ1-1|NA|once|TRBV5-1
TGCGCCAGCAGCTTGATTGGGGAGCGAACTGAAGCTTTCTTT
CASSLIGERTEAFF
>TRBJ2-5|TRBD1|NA|TRBV7-8
TGTGCCAGCAGCTTAGCGCACAGGGGCTCCCACCAAGAGACCCAGTACTTC
CASSLAHRGSHQETQYF